This T cell receptor beta chain was sequenced during a study of T cells after yellow fever vaccination (dated by TCRdb to between 2018 and 2021). With regard to the full study: Libraries from fractions with low cell numbers were prepared with the SMART-Seq v4 Ultra Low Input RNA kit. Bulk TCR alpha and beta repertoires were sequenced longitudinally to track T-cell clones before and after primary and booster YFV17D yellow fever vaccination. The cohort comprised two healthy male donors, one aged 18 to 30 and one aged 30 to 39 years. Blood was collected at multiple timepoints before and after primary and secondary immunization, and bulk PBMC replicates and cell subsets were isolated.

About this clonotype: The specificity of this receptor is unknown. Without the conserved terminal phenylalanine or tryptophan, this CDR3 likely stems from a read error. The DNA is left out, because the CDR3 cannot be placed on it with certainty; the CDR3 is given as TCRdb lists it.

This specimen's treatment or condition label, interpreted: live attenuated yellow fever vaccine strain. At every blood-draw timepoint, two biological replicates of bulk PBMCs were collected. A standard Ficoll-Paque protocol was used to isolate PBMCs from peripheral blood. RNA was extracted with TriZol from bulk PBMCs, CD4 and CD8 fractions, and dextramer-positive and dextramer-negative fractions. The paper as a whole reports these results and caveats: A small fraction of clonotypes showed up in both the CD4 and CD8 compartments, probably as a result of convergent recombination. After the booster, most clones that had expanded after primary vaccination were detected again (around 97% of CD4 and around nine tenths of CD8), suggesting broad maintenance of memory. The study included only two donors, which limits how far the findings can be generalized. The secondary T-cell response was found to be weaker but faster than the primary response, with a peak reached on day 5 rather than on day 15. FACS-sorted repertoires could contain abundant contaminating clonotypes from the bulk population, so computational filtering was required.

The germline V gene encodes CDR1 MNHEY and CDR2 SVGEGT. Counting both end residues, the CDR3 totals 13 amino acids. TCR cDNA was synthesized by 5'RACE template switching, through which a universal primer site and unique molecular identifiers were introduced. Priming for cDNA synthesis came from both the TCR alpha and TCR beta constant segments. Library amplification involved two PCR steps, and the second step added sample barcodes and sequencing adapters. Libraries were sequenced on Illumina HiSeq 2500 (2x100 bp) or NovaSeq (2x150 bp). Processing in the source paper ran as follows. Demultiplexing of reads and collapsing into UMI consensus sequences were performed with MIGEC, and V(D)J alignment was carried out with MiXCR. Clonotypes responding to the vaccine were identified with edgeR on replicate PBMC samples, with the criteria of FDR below 0.01 and a log2 fold change above 5 up to day 15. Each bulk clonotype was labeled CD4 or CD8 based on which sequenced repertoire, CD4 or CD8, contained the clonotype at higher abundance. TCRdb ran its own pipeline on the public reads, namely fastp trimming at Q25 and MiXCR clone calling, and kept in-frame beta chains. Identical CDR3 protein sequences are pooled into one entry, listed with their most common genes and DNA. TCRdb's processing, not the study's, gives the V and J calls here. The sample yields 500,000 to 650,000 distinct CDR3 sequences; about 12% were counted once. In total, the top ten clones hold more than 13% of the sample.

The chain is made from TRBV6-2 or TRBV6-3 and TRBJ2-1; the table's D call, TRBD2, has no DNA check behind it. The receptor was isolated from a man younger than 40 who received the YFV17D yellow fever vaccine. The sequencing here drew on PBMCs, taken on the day of the yellow fever booster vaccination. The CDR3 reads as follows: CASSYSTSGSFVV.